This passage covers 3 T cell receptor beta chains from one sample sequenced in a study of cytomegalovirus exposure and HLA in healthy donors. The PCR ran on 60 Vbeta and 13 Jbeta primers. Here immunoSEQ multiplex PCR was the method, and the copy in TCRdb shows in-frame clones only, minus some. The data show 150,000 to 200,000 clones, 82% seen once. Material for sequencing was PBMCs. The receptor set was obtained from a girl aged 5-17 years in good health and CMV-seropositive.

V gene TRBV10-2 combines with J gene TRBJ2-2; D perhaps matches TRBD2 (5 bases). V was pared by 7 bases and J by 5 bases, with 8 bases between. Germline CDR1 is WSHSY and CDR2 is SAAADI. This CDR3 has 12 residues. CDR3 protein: CASKRNTGELFF. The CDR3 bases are TGCGCCAGCAAGCGGAATACCGGGGAGCTGTTTTTT.

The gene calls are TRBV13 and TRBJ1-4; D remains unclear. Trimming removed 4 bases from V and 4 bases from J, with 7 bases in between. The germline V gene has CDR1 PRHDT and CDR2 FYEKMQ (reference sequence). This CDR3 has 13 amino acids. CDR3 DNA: TGTGCCAGCAGCTCTCGGGGTAATGAAAAACTGTTTTTT. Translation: CASSSRGNEKLFF. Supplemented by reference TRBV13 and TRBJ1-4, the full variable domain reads AAGVIQSPRHLIKEKRETATLKCYPIPRHDTVYWYQQGPGQDPQFLISFYEKMQSDKGSIPDRFSAQQFSDYHSELNMSSLELGDSALYFCASSSRGNEKLFFGSGTQLSVL.

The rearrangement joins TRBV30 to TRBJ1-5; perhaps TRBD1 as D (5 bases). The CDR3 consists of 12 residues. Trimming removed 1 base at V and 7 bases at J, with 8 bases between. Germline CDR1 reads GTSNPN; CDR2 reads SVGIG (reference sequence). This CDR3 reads CAWSARGQPQHF. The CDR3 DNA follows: TGTGCCTGGAGTGCAAGGGGACAGCCCCAGCATTTT.